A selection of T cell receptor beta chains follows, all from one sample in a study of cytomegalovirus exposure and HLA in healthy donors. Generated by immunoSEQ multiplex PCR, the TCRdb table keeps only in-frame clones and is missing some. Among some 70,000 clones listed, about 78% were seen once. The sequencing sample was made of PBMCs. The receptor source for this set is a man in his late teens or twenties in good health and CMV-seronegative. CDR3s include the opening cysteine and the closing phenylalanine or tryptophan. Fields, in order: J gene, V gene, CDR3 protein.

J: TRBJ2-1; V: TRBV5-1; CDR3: CASEWGGGNNEQFF
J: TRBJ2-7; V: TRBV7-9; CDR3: CATGTGGMYEQYF
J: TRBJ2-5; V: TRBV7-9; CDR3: CASSLAGGPETQYF
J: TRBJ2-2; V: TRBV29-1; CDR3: CSAAKGANTGELFF
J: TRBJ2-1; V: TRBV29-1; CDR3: CSLGTSGDEQFF
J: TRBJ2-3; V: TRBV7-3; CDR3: CASNGGAGDTDTQYF
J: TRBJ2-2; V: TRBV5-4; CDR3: CASTPAGRASGRELFF
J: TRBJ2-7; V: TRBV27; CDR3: CASTRDVYEQYF
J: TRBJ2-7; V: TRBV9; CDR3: CASSVGTGAYEQYF
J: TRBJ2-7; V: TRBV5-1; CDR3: CASFDGQGNEQYF
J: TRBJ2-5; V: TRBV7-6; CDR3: CASSGQGNRETQYF
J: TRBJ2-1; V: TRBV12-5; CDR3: CASGLSGASEQFF
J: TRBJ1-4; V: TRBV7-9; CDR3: CASSDDRVREKLFF
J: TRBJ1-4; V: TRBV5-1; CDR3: CASSLVSRSNEKLFF
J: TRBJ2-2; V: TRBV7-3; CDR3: CASSPHDHVQGAVTGELFF
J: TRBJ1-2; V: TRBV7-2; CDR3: CASSFKAGTVYGYTF
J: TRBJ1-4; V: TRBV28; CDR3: CASSKQGPLEKLFF
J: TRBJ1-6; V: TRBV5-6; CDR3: CASSLALTAYSPLHF
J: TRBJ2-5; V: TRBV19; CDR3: CASSTGLGSETQYF
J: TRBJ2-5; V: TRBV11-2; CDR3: CASSLRVRGLWGETQYF
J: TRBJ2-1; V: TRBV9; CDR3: CASSVDPHREYNEQFF
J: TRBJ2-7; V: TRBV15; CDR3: CATGGGSQEQYF
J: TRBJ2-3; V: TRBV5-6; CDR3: CTSSLPGSDTQYF
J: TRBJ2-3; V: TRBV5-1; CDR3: CASSLRAGGISSTDTQYF
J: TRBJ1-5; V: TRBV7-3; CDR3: CAGRMGQISNQPQHF
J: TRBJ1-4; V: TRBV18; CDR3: CASSTTGGIREKLFF
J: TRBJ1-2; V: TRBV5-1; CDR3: CASSVSGGGYTF
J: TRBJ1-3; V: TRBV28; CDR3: CASSPVGRAISGNTIYF
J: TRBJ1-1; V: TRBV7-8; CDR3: CASRLAGGLTVTEAFF
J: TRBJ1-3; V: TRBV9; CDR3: CASSGKGAYSGNTIYF
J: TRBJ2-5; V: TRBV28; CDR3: CASSPTGHQETQYF
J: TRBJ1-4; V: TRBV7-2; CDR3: CASSLRQGSEKLFF
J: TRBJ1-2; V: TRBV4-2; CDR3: CASSQDRAGGTGGYAF
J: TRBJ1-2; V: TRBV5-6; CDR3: CASHTGPNYGYTF
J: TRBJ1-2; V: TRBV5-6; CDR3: CASSLMTGGGNYGYTF
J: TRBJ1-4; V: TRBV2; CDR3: CASSGTRGEKLFF
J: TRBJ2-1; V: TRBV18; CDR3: CASSPGIAGEDEQFF
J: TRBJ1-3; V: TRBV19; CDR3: CASSKSSGNTIYF
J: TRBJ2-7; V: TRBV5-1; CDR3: CASSVLGGTYEQYF
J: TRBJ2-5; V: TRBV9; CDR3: CASSVLAGSLQETQYF
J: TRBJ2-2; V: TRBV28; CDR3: CASTRTSGGATGELFF
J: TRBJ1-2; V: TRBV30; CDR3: CAWSAGTSGYTF
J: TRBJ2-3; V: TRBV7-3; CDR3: CASSLTGDTDTQYF
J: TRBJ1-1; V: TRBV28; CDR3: CASSPTGLREAFF
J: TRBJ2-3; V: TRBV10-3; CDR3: CAISESGQFTQYF
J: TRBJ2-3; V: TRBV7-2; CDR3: CASHSGGTDTQYF